This TCR beta chain was found in a study of shared clonotypes between healthy human individuals. Broader study findings: A generally larger estimated richness was seen in naive subsets than in memory subsets. Relative to clonotypes present in all four donors, those not shared had lower generation probabilities.

Only in-frame clones appear in the TCRdb table, and some are missing; sequencing was by immunoSEQ multiplex PCR. This repertoire shows some 600,000 clones, about 96% found once; its top ten account for 0.095% to 0.13%. To note about this clone: Its antigen is undetermined.

This CDR3 has 14 residues. The germline V gene encodes CDR1 LNHNV and CDR2 YYDKDF (reference sequence). V lost 0 bases, J lost 4 bases, and 9 bases lay in between. Naive CD8 populations comprised CD45RO-negative cells positively selected for CCR7, excluding terminally differentiated effector memory CD45RA+ cells. This receptor was identified in a woman aged 30 to 39 in good health. This chain uses TRBV15 with TRBJ1-2, with D uncertain. Sequencing was carried out using naive CD8+ T cells sorted from blood. CDR3: CATSREAGSYGYTF. The CDR3 nucleotides read TGTGCCACCAGCAGAGAGGCTGGGAGCTATGGCTACACCTTC.